Listed below are T cell receptor beta chains from one sample, sequenced in a study of blood T cell repertoires in COVID-19. Some clones are missing from TCRdb's copy, which holds only in-frame ones; the method was immunoSEQ multiplex PCR. Here the sample spans 90,000 to 130,000 clones, approximately 85% being singletons. The sequenced material came from peripheral blood. The source is a middle-aged man with acute or convalescent COVID-19. Both conserved end residues are part of each CDR3. The order of the fields is CDR3 protein, CDR3 DNA, V gene, J gene, D gene, clone size. A D gene is named only where the DNA matches it firmly. The size field is filled for only some rows; it gives once, few, many or a size class.

CSVEDRVDGELFF	TGCAGCGTTGAAGACAGGGTGGACGGGGAGCTGTTTTTT	TRBV29-1	TRBJ2-2	.	.
CSAEAPNEKLFF	TGCAGCGCCGAGGCCCCTAATGAAAAACTGTTTTTT	TRBV29-1	TRBJ1-4	.	.
CASSISGRGPYNEQFF	TGTGCCAGTAGTATTAGCGGGAGGGGCCCCTACAATGAGCAGTTCTTC	TRBV19	TRBJ2-1	TRBD2	.
CASSDAAGGPGNEQFF	TGCGCCAGCAGTGATGCGGCGGGAGGGCCGGGCAATGAGCAGTTCTTC	TRBV10-1	TRBJ2-1	TRBD2	many
CASSQDWRGGQETQYF	TGTGCCAGCAGCCAAGATTGGCGGGGGGGCCAGGAGACCCAGTACTTC	TRBV4-2	TRBJ2-5	TRBD2	once
CASSVEWTGLDTQYF	TGTGCCAGCAGCGTAGAATGGACAGGGCTTGATACGCAGTATTTT	TRBV9	TRBJ2-3	TRBD1	few
CASSPVRTGREKLFF	TGTGCCAGCAGCCCTGTCCGGACAGGGCGAGAAAAACTGTTTTTT	TRBV7-6	TRBJ1-4	TRBD1	.
CASSYPDRDSYGYTF	TGTGCCAGCAGCTACCCGGACAGAGATTCCTATGGCTACACCTTC	TRBV5-4	TRBJ1-2	.	.
CASSVAAVSSYEQYF	TGTGCCAGCAGCGTAGCCGCGGTCTCCTCCTACGAGCAGTACTTC	TRBV9	TRBJ2-7	.	.
CASKSGGATDTQYF	TGTGCCAGCAAAAGCGGGGGCGCAACAGATACGCAGTATTTT	TRBV6-5	TRBJ2-3	TRBD2	.
CASSLDAGIGNTIYF	TGTGCTAGCAGCTTAGATGCCGGGATTGGAAACACCATATATTTT	TRBV7-7	TRBJ1-3	.	.
CASSRLAGVHEQYF	TGTGCCAGCAGCCGACTAGCGGGGGTCCACGAGCAGTACTTC	TRBV6-5	TRBJ2-7	TRBD2	.
CASSLQGLNGYTF	TGTGCCAGCAGCTTACAGGGGTTGAATGGCTACACCTTC	TRBV7-2	TRBJ1-2	.	.
CSASSQGAGYTF	TGCAGTGCTAGTTCGCAGGGGGCTGGCTACACCTTC	TRBV20-1	TRBJ1-2	TRBD1	.
CASSRTPQGNTGELFF	TGCGCCAGCAGCCGCACACCCCAGGGGAACACCGGGGAGCTGTTTTTT	TRBV5-1	TRBJ2-2	.	once
CASAQHLTDTQYF	TGTGCCAGCGCTCAACACCTTACGGATACGCAGTATTTT	TRBV18	TRBJ2-3	.	.
CASSSWTGKYEQYF	TGTGCCAGCAGTTCATGGACAGGGAAATACGAGCAGTACTTC	TRBV6-5	TRBJ2-7	TRBD1	.
CASRVEGEGGYTF	TGTGCCAGCAGAGTGGAGGGCGAGGGTGGCTACACCTTC	TRBV6-5	TRBJ1-2	.	.
CASTRGLAGGQETQYF	TGTGCCAGCACCCGTGGACTAGCGGGGGGTCAAGAGACCCAGTACTTC	TRBV6-6	TRBJ2-5	TRBD2	once
CASSEYTGRGTNYGYTF	TGTGCCAGCAGTGAATATACGGGGAGGGGGACTAACTATGGCTACACCTTC	TRBV25-1	TRBJ1-2	.	.
CATSGVGTQYF	TGTGCCACCTCTGGTGTCGGTACGCAGTATTTT	TRBV28	TRBJ2-3	.	few
CASSSNRGGSYEQYF	TGTGCCAGCAGCTCGAACAGGGGGGGTTCCTACGAGCAGTACTTC	TRBV11-2	TRBJ2-7	.	.
CASSSRIDNEQFF	TGCGCCAGCAGCTCGAGGATAGACAATGAGCAGTTCTTC	TRBV5-1	TRBJ2-1	.	.
CASSLGLTGGYTF	TGCGCCAGCAGCTTGGGTCTTACAGGTGGCTACACCTTC	TRBV5-1	TRBJ1-2	.	.
CASSRGTGVEDEQFF	TGTGCCAGCAGCCGGGGGACAGGGGTAGAGGATGAGCAGTTCTTC	TRBV4-2	TRBJ2-1	TRBD1	.
CAISEGQVYEQYF	TGTGCCATCAGTGAGGGACAGGTATACGAGCAGTACTTC	TRBV10-3	TRBJ2-7	TRBD1	.